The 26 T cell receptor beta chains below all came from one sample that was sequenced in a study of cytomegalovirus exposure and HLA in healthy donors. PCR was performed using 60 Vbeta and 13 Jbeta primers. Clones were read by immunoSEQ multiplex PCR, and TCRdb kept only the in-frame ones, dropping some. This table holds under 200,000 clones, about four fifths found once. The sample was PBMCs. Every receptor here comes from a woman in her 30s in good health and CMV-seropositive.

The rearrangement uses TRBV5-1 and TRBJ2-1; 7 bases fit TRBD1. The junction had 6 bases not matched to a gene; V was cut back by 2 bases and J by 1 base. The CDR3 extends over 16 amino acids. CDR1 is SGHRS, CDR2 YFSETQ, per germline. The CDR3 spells CASSLKTGASYNEQFF. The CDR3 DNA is TGCGCCAGCAGCTTAAAAACAGGGGCATCCTACAATGAGCAGTTCTTC.

CDR3 protein: CASIRNSNQPQHF. CDR3 DNA sequence: TGTGCCAGCATCAGGAATAGCAATCAGCCCCAGCATTTT. The chain uses TRBV21-1 and TRBJ1-5; TRBD1, the table's D call, lacks a check against the DNA. TRBV21-1 is given as a pseudogene. The CDR3 length is 13 residues.

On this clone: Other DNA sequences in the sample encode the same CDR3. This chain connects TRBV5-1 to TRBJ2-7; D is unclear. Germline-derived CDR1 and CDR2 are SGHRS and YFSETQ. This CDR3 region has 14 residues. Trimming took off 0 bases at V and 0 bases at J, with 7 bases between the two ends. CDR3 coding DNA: TGCGCCAGCAGCTTGGCGGGTTTCTCCTACGAGCAGTACTTC. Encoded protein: CASSLAGFSYEQYF.

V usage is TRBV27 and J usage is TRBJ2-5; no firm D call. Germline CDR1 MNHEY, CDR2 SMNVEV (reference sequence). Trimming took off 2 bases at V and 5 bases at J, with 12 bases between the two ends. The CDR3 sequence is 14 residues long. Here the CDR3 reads CASSLGGIGETQYF. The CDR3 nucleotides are TGTGCCAGCAGTTTAGGCGGAATCGGGGAGACCCAGTACTTC.

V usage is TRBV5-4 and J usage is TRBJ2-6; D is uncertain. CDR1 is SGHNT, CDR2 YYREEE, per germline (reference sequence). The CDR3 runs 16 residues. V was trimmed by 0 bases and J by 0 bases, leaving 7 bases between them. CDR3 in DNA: TGTGCCAGCAGCTTGGCTACGAGCTCTGGGGCCAACGTCCTGACTTTC. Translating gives CASSLATSSGANVLTF.

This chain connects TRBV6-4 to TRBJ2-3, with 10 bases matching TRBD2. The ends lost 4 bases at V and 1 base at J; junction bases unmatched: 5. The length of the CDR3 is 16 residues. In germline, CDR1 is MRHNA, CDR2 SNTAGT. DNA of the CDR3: TGTGCCAGCAGTGGGACTAGCGGTGGTGGCACAGATACGCAGTATTTT. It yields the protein CASSGTSGGGTDTQYF.

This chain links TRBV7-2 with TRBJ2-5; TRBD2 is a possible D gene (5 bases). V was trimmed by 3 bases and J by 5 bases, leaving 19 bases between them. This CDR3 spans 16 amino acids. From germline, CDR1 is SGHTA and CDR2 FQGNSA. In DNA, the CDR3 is TGTGCCAGCAGCTTGTACGGGGTTCCGGGCTGGGAGACCCAGTACTTC. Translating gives CASSLYGVPGWETQYF.

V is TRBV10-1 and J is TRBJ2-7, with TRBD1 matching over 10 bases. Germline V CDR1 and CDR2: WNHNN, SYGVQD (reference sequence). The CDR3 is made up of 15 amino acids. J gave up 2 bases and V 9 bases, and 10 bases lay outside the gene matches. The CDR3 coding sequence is TGCGCCAGGGGGCAGCGGGACAGGGGTACCTACGAGCAGTACTTC. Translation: CARGQRDRGTYEQYF.

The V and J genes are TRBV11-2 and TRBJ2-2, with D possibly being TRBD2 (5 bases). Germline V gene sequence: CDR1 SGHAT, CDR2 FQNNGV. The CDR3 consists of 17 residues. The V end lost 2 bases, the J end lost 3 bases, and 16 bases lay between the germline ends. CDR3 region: CASSLRTWRAHTGELFF. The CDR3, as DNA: TGTGCCAGCAGCTTACGGACTTGGCGGGCCCACACCGGGGAGCTGTTTTTT. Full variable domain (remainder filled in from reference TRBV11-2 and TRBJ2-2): EAGVAQSPRYKIIEKRQSVAFWCNPISGHATLYWYQQILGQGPKLLIQFQNNGVVDDSQLPKDRFSAERLKGVDSTLKIQPAKLEDSAVYLCASSLRTWRAHTGELFFGEGSRLTVL.

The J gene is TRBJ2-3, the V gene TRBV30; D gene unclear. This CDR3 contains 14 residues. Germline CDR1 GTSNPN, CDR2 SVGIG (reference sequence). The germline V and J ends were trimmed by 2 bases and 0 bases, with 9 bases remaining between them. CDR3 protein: CAWSRLVSTDTQYF. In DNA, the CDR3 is TGTGCCTGGAGTCGGCTAGTTAGCACAGATACGCAGTATTTT.

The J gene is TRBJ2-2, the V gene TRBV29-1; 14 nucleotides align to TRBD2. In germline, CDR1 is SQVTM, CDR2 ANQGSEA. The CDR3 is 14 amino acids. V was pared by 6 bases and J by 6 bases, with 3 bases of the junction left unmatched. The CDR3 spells CSVGGLAGAGELFF. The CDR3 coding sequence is TGCAGCGTCGGGGGACTAGCGGGAGCCGGGGAGCTGTTTTTT.

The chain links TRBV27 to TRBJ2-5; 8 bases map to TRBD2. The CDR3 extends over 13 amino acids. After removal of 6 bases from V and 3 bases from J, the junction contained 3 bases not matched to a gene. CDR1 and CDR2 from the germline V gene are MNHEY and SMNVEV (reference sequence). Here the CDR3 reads CASRFSGEETQYF. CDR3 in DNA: TGTGCCAGCAGATTTAGCGGGGAAGAGACCCAGTACTTC.

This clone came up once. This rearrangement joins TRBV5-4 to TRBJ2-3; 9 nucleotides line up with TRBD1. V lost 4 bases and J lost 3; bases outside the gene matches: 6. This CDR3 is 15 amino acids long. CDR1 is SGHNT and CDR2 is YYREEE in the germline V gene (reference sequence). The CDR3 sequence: CASSQRTGDTDTQYF. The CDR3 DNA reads TGTGCCAGCAGCCAGAGGACAGGGGATACAGATACGCAGTATTTT.

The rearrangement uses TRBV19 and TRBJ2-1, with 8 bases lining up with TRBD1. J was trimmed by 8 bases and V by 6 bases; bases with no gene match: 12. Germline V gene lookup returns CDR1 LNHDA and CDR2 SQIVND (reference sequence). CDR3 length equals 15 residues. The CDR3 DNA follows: TGTGCCAGTAGCTCCGGGACAGGTCTTGCTCATGAGCAGTTCTTC. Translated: CASSSGTGLAHEQFF.

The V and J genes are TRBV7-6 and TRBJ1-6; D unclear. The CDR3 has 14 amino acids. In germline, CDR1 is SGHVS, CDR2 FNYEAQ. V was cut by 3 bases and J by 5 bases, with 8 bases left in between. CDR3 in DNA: TGTGCCAGCAGCTTTGGCGGAGATAATTCACCCCTCCACTTT. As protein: CASSFGGDNSPLHF.

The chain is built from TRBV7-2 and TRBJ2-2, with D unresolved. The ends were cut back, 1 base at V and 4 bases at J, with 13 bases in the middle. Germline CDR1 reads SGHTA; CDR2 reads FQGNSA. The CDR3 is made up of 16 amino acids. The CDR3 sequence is CASSLDLYHSTGELFF. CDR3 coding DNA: TGTGCCAGCAGCTTAGACTTGTACCACTCCACCGGGGAGCTGTTTTTT.

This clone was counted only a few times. This CDR3 is CASSQGPGETEAFF. The CDR3 coding sequence is TGCGCCAGCAGCCAAGGACCGGGGGAAACTGAAGCTTTCTTT. V and J are TRBV4-3 and TRBJ1-1, with D perhaps TRBD1 (5 bases). Looked up from germline, CDR1 is LGHNA and CDR2 is YSLEER. Trimming pared 1 base from V and 5 bases from J, leaving 11 bases between. The CDR3 contains 14 residues.

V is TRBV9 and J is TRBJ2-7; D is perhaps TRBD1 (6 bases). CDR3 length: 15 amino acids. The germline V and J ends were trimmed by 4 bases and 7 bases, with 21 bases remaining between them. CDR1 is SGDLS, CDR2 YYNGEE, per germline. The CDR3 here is CASSRTHREQEEQYF. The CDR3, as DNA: TGTGCCAGCAGCCGTACCCACAGGGAACAAGAGGAGCAGTACTTC.

Written as DNA, the CDR3 is TGTGCCAGCAGTTACCCCCCCCTAGCGGGCACAGATACGCAGTATTTT. Residues: CASSYPPLAGTDTQYF. This chain uses TRBV6-5 with TRBJ2-3; 7 bases are shared with TRBD2. The trim removed 2 bases at V and 1 base at J, leaving 6 bases unmatched. The CDR3 consists of 16 residues. The germline V gene has CDR1 MNHEY and CDR2 SVGAGI.

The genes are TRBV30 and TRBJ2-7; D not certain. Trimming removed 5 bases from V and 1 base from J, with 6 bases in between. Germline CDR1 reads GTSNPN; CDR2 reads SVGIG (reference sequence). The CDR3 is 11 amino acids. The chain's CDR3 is CAWGTSYEQYF. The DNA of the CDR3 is TGTGCCTGGGGCACGTCCTACGAGCAGTACTTC.

In DNA form, the CDR3 reads TGTGCCAGCAGCGTGGGTGCTTCGGGGGGGTTGATCCACAATGAGCAGTTCTTC. Translation gives CASSVGASGGLIHNEQFF. The V gene is TRBV9, the J gene TRBJ2-1, with 8 bases lining up with TRBD2. The CDR3 sequence is 18 residues long. The germline gives CDR1 SGDLS, CDR2 YYNGEE. The ends lost 2 bases at V and 5 bases at J; junction bases unmatched: 15.

In DNA, the CDR3 is TGCAGCGTTGTGGAGACTCCAAGCCCTGGTCAGCCCCAGCATTTT. Translating gives CSVVETPSPGQPQHF. The chain carries TRBV29-1 and TRBJ1-5; D uncertain. Germline values: CDR1 SQVTM, CDR2 ANQGSEA. The CDR3 is 15 amino acids. The V end lost 4 bases, the J end lost 6 bases, and 19 bases lay between the germline ends.

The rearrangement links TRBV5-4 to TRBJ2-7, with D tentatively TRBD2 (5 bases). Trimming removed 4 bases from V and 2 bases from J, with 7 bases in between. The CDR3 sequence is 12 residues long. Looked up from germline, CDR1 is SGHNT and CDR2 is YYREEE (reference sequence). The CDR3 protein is CASSPGTYEQYF. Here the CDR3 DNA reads TGTGCCAGCAGCCCGGGGACCTACGAGCAGTACTTC.

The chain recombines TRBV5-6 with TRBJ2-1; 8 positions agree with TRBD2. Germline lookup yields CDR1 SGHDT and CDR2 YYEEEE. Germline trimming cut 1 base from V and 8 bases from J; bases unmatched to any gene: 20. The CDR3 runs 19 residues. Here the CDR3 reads CASSLIETIGSGIGYEQFF. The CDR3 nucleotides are TGTGCCAGCAGCTTGATTGAGACCATAGGTAGCGGGATAGGGTATGAGCAGTTCTTC.

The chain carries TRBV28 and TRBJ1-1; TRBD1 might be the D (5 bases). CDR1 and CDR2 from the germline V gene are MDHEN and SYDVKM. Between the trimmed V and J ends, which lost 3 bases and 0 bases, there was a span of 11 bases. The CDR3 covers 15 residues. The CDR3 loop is CASSFPGGLNTEAFF. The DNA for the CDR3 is TGTGCCAGCAGTTTTCCCGGGGGGTTGAACACTGAAGCTTTCTTT.

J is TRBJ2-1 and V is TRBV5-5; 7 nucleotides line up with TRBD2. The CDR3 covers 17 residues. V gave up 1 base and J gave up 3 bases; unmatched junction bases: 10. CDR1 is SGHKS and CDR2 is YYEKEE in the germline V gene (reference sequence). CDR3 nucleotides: TGTGCCAGCAGCTTGAGGGTCCGGGAGGATCGCTACAATGAGCAGTTCTTC. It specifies CASSLRVREDRYNEQFF.